This T cell receptor (beta chain) is drawn from a study of T cell repertoires in cytomegalovirus infection. In the study overall: TCR beta signatures that were public indicated CMV infection and matching HLA type. The study, taken as a whole, reports: Carriers of CMV and the relevant HLA type were discriminated by public TCR beta frequency. HLA-C-restricted CMV-specific TCR beta clonotypes prevailed in the ex vivo response.

Via MiXCR, TCRdb re-called the reads, giving one row per CDR3 protein. The sample records about 900,000 distinct CDR3 sequences, 31% being singletons. A note on this clonotype: The antigen is unknown.

CDR3 length: 16 amino acids. V was cut by 4 bases and J by 0 bases, with 12 bases left in between. Germline CDR1 is PRHDT and CDR2 is FYEKMQ (reference sequence). The J gene is TRBJ1-4, the V gene TRBV13; D is undetermined. This sequence originates from a human donor in good health (CMV status not recorded). Some clones in this sample may be carry-over from other donors' samples. This specimen was cultured CD8+ T cells from PBMCs, taken from culture after CMV antigen stimulation. The DNA for the CDR3 is TGTGCCAGCAGCTGGAAATTGGGCCCAACTAATGAAAAACTGTTTTTT. Translated: CASSWKLGPTNEKLFF.